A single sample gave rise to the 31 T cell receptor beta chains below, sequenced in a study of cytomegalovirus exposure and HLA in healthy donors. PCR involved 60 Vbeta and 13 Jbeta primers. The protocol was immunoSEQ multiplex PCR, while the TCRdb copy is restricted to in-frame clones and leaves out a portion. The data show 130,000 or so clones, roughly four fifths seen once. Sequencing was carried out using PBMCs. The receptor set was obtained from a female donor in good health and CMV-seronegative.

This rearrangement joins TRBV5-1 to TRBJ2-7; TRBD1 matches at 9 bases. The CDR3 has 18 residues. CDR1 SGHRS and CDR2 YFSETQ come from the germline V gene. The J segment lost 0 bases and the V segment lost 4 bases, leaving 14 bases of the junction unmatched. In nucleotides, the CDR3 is TGCGCCAGCAGCCTGGGATGGGACAGGGTCGACGGCTCCTACGAGCAGTACTTC. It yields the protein CASSLGWDRVDGSYEQYF. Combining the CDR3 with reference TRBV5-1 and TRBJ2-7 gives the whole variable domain KAGVTQTPRYLIKTRGQQVTLSCSPISGHRSVSWYQQTPGQGLQFLFEYFSETQRNKGNFPGRFSGRQFSNSRSEMNVSTLELGDSALYLCASSLGWDRVDGSYEQYFGPGTRLTVT.

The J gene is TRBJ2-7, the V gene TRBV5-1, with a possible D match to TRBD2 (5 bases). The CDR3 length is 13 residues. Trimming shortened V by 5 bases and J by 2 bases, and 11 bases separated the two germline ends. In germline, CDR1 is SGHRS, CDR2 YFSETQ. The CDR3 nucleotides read TGCGCCAGCAGACTACGGGGTGCCTACGAGCAGTACTTC. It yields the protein CASRLRGAYEQYF.

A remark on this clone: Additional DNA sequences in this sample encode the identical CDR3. The CDR3 loop reads CASSDPGQQETQYF. The CDR3 coding sequence is TGTGCCAGCAGCGATCCCGGACAGCAAGAGACCCAGTACTTC. V and J are TRBV2 and TRBJ2-5, with D possibly TRBD1 on 6 matching bases. Trimming shortened V by 6 bases and J by 2 bases, and 13 bases separated the two germline ends. Germline V gives CDR1 SNHLY, CDR2 FYNNEI. The CDR3 totals 14 residues.

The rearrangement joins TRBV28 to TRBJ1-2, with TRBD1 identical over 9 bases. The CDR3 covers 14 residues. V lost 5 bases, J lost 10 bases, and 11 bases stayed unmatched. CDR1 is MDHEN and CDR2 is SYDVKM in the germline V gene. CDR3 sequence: CASSPGDREGYYTF. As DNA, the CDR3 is TGTGCCAGCAGTCCGGGGGACAGGGAGGGGTACTACACCTTC.

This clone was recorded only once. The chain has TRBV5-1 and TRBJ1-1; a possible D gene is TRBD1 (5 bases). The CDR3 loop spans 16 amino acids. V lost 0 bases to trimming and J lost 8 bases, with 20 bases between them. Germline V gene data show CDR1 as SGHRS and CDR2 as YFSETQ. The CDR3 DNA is TGCGCCAGCAGCTTGGGACAGAACCTTCGGACCCCCGAAGCTTTCTTT. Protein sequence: CASSLGQNLRTPEAFF.

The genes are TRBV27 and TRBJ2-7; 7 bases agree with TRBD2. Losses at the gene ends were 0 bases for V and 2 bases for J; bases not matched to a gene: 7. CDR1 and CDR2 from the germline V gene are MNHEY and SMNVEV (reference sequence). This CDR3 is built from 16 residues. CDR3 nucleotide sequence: TGTGCCAGCAGTTTATCGTTAAGCGGGAAGCCCTACGAGCAGTACTTC. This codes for CASSLSLSGKPYEQYF.

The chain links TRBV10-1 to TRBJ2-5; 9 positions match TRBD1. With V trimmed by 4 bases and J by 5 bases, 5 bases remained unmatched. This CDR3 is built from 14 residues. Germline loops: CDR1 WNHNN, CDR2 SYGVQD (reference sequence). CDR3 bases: TGCGCCAGCAGTGGATTTGGGACAGGGGAGACCCAGTACTTC. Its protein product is CASSGFGTGETQYF.

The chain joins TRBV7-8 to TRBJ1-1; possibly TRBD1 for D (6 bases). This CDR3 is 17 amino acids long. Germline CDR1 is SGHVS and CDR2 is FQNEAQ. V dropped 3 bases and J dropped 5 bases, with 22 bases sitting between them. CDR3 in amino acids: CASSFSIQLGASTEAFF. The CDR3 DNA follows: TGTGCCAGCAGCTTCTCCATTCAGTTGGGGGCCAGTACTGAAGCTTTCTTT.

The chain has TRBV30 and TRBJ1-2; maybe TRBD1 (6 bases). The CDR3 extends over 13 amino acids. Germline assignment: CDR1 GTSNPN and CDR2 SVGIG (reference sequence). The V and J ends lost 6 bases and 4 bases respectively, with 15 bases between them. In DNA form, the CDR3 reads TGTGCCTGCGGACAGAACTTCCTCTATGGCTACACCTTC. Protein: CACGQNFLYGYTF.

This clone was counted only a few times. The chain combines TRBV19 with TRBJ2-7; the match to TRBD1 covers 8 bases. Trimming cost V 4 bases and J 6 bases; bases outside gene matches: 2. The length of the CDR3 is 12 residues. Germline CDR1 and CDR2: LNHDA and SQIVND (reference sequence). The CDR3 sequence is CASSRTGIEQYF. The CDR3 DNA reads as TGTGCCAGTAGTAGGACAGGGATCGAGCAGTACTTC.

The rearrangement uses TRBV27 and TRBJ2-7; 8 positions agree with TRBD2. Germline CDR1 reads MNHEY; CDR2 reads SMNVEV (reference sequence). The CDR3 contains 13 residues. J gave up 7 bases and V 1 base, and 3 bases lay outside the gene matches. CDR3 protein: CASSLWPGGEQYF. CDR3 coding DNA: TGTGCCAGCAGTTTATGGCCGGGGGGGGAGCAGTACTTC.

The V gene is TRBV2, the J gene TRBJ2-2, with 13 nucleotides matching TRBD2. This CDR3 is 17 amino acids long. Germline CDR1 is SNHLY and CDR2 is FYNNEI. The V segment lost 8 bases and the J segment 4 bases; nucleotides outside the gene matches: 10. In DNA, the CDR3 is TGTGCCAGCCTAAGGACTAGCGGGGGTCACGGCACCGGGGAGCTGTTTTTT. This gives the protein CASLRTSGGHGTGELFF.

The CDR3 reads CATSSDRLLQETQYF. Written as DNA, the CDR3 is TGTGCCACCAGCAGTGACAGGCTACTTCAAGAGACCCAGTACTTC. J is TRBJ2-5 and V is TRBV15; D perhaps matches TRBD1 (6 bases). Deletions cut 3 bases from V and 2 bases from J, with 13 bases between. CDR1 and CDR2 (germline): LNHNV, YYDKDF (reference sequence). The CDR3 is 15 residues long.

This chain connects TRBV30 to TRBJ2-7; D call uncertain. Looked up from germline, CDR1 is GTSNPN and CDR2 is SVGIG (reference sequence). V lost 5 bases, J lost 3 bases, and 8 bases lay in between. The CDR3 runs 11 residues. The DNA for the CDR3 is TGTGCCTGGGCTGAGGACTACGAGCAGTACTTC. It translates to CAWAEDYEQYF.

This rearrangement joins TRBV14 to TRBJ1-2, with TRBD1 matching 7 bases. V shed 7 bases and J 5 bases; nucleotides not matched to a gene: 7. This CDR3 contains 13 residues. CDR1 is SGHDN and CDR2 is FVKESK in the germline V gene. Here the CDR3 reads CASTRGGVYGYTF. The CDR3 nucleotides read TGTGCCAGCACGAGAGGGGGCGTATATGGCTACACCTTC.

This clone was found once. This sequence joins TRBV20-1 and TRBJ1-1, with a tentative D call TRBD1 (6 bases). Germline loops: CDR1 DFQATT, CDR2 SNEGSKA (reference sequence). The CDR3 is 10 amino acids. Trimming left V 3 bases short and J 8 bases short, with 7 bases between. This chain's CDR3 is CSARTGEAFF. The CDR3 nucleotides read TGCAGTGCTAGGACAGGCGAAGCTTTCTTT.

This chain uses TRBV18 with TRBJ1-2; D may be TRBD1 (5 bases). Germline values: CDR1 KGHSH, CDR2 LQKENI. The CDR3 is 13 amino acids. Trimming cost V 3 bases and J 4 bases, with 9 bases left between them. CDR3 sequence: CASSPQGGYGYTF. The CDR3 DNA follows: TGTGCCAGCTCACCTCAGGGAGGCTATGGCTACACCTTC.

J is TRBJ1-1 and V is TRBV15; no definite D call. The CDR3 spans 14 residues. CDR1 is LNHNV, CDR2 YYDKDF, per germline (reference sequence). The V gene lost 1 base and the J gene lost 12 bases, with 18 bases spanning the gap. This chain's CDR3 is CATSRVRGGSSPFF. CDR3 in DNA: TGTGCCACCAGCAGAGTGCGGGGTGGAAGCAGTCCTTTCTTT.

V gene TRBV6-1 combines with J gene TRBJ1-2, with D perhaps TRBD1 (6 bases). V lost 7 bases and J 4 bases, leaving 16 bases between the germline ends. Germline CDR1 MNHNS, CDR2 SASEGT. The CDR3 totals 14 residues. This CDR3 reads CASNIQGGGYGYTF. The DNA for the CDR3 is TGTGCCAGCAATATACAGGGTGGCGGCTATGGCTACACCTTC.

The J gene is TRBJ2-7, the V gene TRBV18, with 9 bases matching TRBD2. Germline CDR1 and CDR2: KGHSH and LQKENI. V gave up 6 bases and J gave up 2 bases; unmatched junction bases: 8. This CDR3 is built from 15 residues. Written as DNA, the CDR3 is TGTGCCAGCTCCCCCGGGACTAGCCGTACCTACGAGCAGTACTTC. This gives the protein CASSPGTSRTYEQYF. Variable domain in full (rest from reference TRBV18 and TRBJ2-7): NAGVMQNPRHLVRRRGQEARLRCSPMKGHSHVYWYRQLPEEGLKFMVYLQKENIIDESGMPKERFSAEFPKEGPSILRIQQVVRGDSAAYFCASSPGTSRTYEQYFGPGTRLTVT.

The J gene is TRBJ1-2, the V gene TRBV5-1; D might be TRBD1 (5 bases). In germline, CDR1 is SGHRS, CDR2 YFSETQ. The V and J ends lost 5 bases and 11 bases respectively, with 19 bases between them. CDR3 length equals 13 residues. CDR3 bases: TGCGCCAGCAGGGATCCGGGGGTTCTTAGGTACACCTTC. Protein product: CASRDPGVLRYTF.

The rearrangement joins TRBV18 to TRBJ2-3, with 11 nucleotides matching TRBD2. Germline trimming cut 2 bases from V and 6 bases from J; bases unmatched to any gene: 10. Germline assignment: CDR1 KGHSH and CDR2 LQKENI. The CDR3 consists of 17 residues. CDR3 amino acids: CASSPTSSGGSADTQYF. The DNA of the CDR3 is TGTGCCAGCTCACCAACATCTAGCGGGGGGTCGGCGGATACGCAGTATTTT.

As DNA, the CDR3 is TGTGCCAGCAGCCAAGTGGCCCCTGGGCTATCCTACGAGCAGTACTTC. Protein sequence: CASSQVAPGLSYEQYF. The gene calls are TRBV4-2 and TRBJ2-5, with unresolved D. The last part of the DNA fits TRBJ2-7 better; the J call may be wrong. The germline gives CDR1 LGHNA, CDR2 YNFKEQ. The CDR3 sequence is 16 residues long.

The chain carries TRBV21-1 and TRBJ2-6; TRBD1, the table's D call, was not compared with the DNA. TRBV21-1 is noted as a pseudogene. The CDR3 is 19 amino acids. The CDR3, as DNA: TGTGCCAGCAGCAAGTGCCCCGGGACAGGGGGCTCTGGGGCCAACGTCCTGACTTTC. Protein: CASSKCPGTGGSGANVLTF.

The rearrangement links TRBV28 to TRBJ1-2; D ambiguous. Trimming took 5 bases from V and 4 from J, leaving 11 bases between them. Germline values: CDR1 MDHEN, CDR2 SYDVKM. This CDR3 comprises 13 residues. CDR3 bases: TGTGCCAGCAGTCCCCCGGGAGTCTATGGCTACACCTTC. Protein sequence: CASSPPGVYGYTF.

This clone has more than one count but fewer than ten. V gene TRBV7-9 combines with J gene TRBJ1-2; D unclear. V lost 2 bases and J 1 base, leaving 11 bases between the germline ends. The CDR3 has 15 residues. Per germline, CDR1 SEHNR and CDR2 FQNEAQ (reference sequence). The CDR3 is CASSLLDLFNYGYTF. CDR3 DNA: TGTGCCAGCAGCTTACTAGACTTATTTAACTATGGCTACACCTTC.

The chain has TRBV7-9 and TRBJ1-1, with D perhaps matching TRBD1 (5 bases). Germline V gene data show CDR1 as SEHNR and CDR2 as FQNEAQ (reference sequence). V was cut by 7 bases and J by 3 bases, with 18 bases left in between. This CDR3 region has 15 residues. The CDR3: CASKEVRAGDTEAFF. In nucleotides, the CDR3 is TGTGCCAGCAAAGAAGTCAGGGCTGGGGACACTGAAGCTTTCTTT. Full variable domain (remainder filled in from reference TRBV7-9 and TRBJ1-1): DTGVSQNPRHKITKRGQNVTFRCDPISEHNRLYWYRQTLGQGPEFLTYFQNEAQLEKSRLLSDRFSAERPKGSFSTLEIQRTEQGDSAMYLCASKEVRAGDTEAFFGQGTRLTVV.

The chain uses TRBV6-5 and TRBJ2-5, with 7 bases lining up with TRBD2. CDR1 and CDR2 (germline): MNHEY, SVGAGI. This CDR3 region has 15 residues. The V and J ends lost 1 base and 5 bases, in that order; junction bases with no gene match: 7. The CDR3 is CASSYFWREYETQYF. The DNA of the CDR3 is TGTGCCAGCAGTTACTTTTGGCGGGAGTATGAGACCCAGTACTTC.

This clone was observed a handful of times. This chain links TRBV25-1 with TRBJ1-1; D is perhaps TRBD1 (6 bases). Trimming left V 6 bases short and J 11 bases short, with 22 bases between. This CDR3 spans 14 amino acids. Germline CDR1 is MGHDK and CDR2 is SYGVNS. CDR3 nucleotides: TGTGCCAGCAGAGGGGGTATGGTAGCTCATCGGGCTTTCTTT. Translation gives CASRGGMVAHRAFF.

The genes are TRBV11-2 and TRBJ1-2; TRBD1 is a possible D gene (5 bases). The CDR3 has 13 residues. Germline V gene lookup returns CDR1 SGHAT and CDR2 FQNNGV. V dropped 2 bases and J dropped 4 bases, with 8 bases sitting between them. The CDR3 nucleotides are TGTGCCAGCAGCTTACCACAGGCCTATGGCTACACCTTC. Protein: CASSLPQAYGYTF.

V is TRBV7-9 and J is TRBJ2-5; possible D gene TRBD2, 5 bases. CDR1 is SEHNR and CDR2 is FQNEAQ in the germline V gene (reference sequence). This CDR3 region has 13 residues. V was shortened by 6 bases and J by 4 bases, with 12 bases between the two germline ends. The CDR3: CASSPLEGETQYF. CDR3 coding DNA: TGTGCCAGCAGTCCGTTAGAGGGAGAGACCCAGTACTTC.